The present entry profiles one T cell receptor (beta chain) with its context. This entry belongs to a study of blood T cells in healthy people across ages. This CDR3 comprises 14 residues. From germline, CDR1 is ENHRY and CDR2 SYGVKD. V shed 3 bases and J 7 bases; nucleotides not matched to a gene: 6. Every sample had a minimum of 6 million PBMCs isolated. A second PCR, run for roughly 7 to 11 cycles, used a sample-barcoded 5' primer plus a J-beta primer mix. Each cDNA molecule, via a template-switch adaptor with 12 random nucleotides, was tagged. No fewer than 3 million CDR3-containing paired-end reads came from each sample. TCRdb ran MiXCR on the 5' RACE reads and lists one entry per CDR3 protein. The sample yields about 650,000 distinct CDR3 sequences, 52% seen once.

The sample was blood. The rearrangement links TRBV10-3 to TRBJ2-1, with 7 positions matching TRBD2. This clonotype originated in a woman aged 80 or older in good health. CDR3 amino acids: CAISDGREWNEQFF. The DNA for the CDR3 is TGTGCCATCAGTGATGGGCGGGAGTGGAATGAGCAGTTCTTC.